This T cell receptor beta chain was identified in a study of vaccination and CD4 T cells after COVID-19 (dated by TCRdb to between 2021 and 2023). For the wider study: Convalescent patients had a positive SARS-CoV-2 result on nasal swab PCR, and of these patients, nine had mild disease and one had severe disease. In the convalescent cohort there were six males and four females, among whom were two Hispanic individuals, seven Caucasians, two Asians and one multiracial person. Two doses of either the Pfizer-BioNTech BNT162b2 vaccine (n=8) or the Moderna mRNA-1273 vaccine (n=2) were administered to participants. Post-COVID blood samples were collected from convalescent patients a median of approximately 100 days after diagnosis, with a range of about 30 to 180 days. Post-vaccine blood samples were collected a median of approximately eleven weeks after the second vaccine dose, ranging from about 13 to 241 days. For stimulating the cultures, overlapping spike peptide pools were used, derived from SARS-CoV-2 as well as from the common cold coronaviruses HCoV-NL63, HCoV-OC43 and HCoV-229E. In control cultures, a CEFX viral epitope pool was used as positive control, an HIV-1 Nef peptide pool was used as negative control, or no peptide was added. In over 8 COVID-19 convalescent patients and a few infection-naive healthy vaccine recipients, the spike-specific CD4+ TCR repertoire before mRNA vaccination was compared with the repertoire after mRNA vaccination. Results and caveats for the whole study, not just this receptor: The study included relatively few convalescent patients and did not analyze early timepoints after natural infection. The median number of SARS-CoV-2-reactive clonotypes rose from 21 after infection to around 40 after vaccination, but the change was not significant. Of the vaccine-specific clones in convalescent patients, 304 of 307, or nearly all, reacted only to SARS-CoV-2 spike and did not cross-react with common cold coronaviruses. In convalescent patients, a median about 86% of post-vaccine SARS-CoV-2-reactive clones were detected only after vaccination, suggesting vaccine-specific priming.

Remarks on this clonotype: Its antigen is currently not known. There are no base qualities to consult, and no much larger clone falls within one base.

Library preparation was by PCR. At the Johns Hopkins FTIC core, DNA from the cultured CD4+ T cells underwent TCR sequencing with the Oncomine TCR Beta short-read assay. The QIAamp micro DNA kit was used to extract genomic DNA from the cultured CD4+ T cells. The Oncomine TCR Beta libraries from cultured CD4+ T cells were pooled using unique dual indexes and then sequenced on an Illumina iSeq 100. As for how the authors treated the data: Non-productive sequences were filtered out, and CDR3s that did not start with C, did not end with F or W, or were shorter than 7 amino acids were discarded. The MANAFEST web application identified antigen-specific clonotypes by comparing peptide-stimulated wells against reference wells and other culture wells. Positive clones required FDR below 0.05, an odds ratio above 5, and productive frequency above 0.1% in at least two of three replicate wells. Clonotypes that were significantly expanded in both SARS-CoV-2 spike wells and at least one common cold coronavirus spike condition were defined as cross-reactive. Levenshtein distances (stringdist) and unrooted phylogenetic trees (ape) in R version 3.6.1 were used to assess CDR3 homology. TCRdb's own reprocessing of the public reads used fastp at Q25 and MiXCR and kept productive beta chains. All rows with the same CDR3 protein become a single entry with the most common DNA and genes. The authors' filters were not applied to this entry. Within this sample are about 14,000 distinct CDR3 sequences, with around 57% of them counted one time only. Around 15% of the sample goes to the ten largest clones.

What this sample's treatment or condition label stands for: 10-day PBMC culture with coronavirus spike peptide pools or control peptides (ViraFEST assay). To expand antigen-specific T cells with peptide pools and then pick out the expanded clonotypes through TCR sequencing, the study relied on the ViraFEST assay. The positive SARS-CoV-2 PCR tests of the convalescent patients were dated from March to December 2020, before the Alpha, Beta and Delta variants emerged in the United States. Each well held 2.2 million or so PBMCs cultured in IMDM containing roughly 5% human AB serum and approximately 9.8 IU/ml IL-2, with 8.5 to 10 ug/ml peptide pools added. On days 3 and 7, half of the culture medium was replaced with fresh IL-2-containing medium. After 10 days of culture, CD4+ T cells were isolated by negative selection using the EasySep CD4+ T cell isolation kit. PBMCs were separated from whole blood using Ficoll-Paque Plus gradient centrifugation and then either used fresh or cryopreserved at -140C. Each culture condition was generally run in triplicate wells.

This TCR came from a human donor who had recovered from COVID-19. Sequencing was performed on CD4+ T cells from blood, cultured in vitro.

The nucleotides read TGTGCCAGCAGCACCTCCTATAATTCACCCCTCCACTTT. Translated, it gives CASSTSYNSPLHF. The rearranged segments are TRBV7-2 and TRBJ1-6, with no D gene named confidently. V is reduced by 5 bases and J by 0 bases, leaving a spacing of 2 bases between them. CDR1 SGHTA and CDR2 FQGNSA are derived from the germline V gene. CDR3 length: 13 amino acids, cysteine to phenylalanine. Of the read, only the CDR3 DNA is kept; its 39 bases are in frame from base 1.